This T cell receptor beta chain was retrieved from a study of cytomegalovirus exposure and HLA in healthy donors. 13 Jbeta primers and 60 Vbeta primers were used for the PCR. Using immunoSEQ multiplex PCR, the repertoire was profiled, and TCRdb retains in-frame clones only, with some absent. The data hold around 150,000 clones, with roughly 85% observed a single time. This clone was seen only once. This CDR3 region has 12 residues. Trimming cost V 6 bases and J 6 bases, with 10 bases left between them. Germline V gene sequence: CDR1 SNHLY, CDR2 FYNNEI. J is TRBJ2-3 and V is TRBV2, with D possibly TRBD2 on 6 matching bases. Source material: PBMCs. The receptor's source is a man aged 18-30 years in good health and CMV-seropositive. CDR3 coding DNA: TGTGCCAGCAGGGGGGGTCTGGATACGCAGTATTTT. Its translation: CASRGGLDTQYF. The whole variable domain, remainder taken from reference TRBV2 and TRBJ2-3, is EPEVTQTPSHQVTQMGQEVILRCVPISNHLYFYWYRQILGQKVEFLVSFYNNEISEKSEIFDDQFSVERPDGSNFTLKIRSTKLEDSAMYFCASRGGLDTQYFGPGTRLTVL.